What follows are 6 T cell receptor beta chains derived from one specimen sequenced in a study of cytomegalovirus exposure and HLA in healthy donors. PCR used 60 Vbeta primers and 13 Jbeta primers. The method was immunoSEQ multiplex PCR; TCRdb's version includes in-frame clones alone and lacks a portion of them. The sample has tens of thousands of clones, about 81% seen once. The sample comprised PBMCs. Source of these receptors: a young woman in good health and CMV-seronegative.

The chain couples TRBV28 to TRBJ2-7, with TRBD1 matching over 9 bases. CDR1 is MDHEN, CDR2 SYDVKM, per germline. The length of the CDR3 is 15 residues. Trimming at V came to 4 bases and at J to 7 bases, leaving 11 bases not matched to a gene. CDR3 in DNA: TGTGCCAGCAGTTCACCCGGGACAGGGACGGGTGAGCAGTACTTC. It is translated as CASSSPGTGTGEQYF.

The rearrangement joins TRBV7-2 to TRBJ1-4, with no clear D. The CDR3 totals 17 residues. Trimming shortened V by 2 bases and J by 4 bases, and 17 bases separated the two germline ends. Germline values: CDR1 SGHTA, CDR2 FQGNSA. The CDR3: CASSLSYNLVVNEKLFF. CDR3 in DNA: TGTGCCAGCAGCTTAAGTTACAATCTCGTGGTTAATGAAAAACTGTTTTTT.

On this clone itself: Germline and junction disagree at one end, which may indicate a read error. This chain connects TRBV27 to TRBJ2-1, with 9 bases identical to TRBD2. Germline V gives CDR1 MNHEY, CDR2 SMNVEV (reference sequence). The CDR3 runs to 15 residues. The CDR3 reads CASSLSVQGLAGVVF. The CDR3 nucleotides read TGTGCCAGCAGTTTATCGGTCCAGGGGTTAGCGGGAGTGGTCTTC.

This chain links TRBV6-1 with TRBJ2-7; 7 nucleotides line up with TRBD1. The CDR3 totals 13 residues. Germline V gives CDR1 MNHNS, CDR2 SASEGT. Losses at the gene ends were 5 bases for V and 3 bases for J; bases not matched to a gene: 4. CDR3 residues: CASSWDSGYEQYF. In nucleotides, the CDR3 is TGTGCCAGCAGTTGGGACAGCGGCTACGAGCAGTACTTC.

The V call is TRBV5-1, the J call TRBJ2-2; 14 nucleotides match TRBD2. The CDR3 loop spans 17 amino acids. The germline V gene has CDR1 SGHRS and CDR2 YFSETQ. V lost 5 bases to trimming and J lost 0 bases; unmatched junction nucleotides: 3. The CDR3 loop is CASRLGLAGANTGELFF. CDR3 bases: TGCGCCAGCAGACTGGGACTAGCGGGAGCGAACACCGGGGAGCTGTTTTTT.

CDR3 nucleotides: TGTGCCAGCAGCTTACTCGAGCAAGAGACCCAGTACTTC. Protein product: CASSLLEQETQYF. The chain links TRBV7-9 to TRBJ2-5; D is unclear. The CDR3 is 13 amino acids. The germline gives CDR1 SEHNR, CDR2 FQNEAQ (reference sequence). V dropped 2 bases and J dropped 2 bases, with 6 bases sitting between them.